The next 9 T cell receptor beta chains were all read from a single sample in a study of T cell responses to AZD1222 COVID-19 vaccine. The method was immunoSEQ multiplex PCR; TCRdb's version includes in-frame clones alone and lacks a portion of them. The table includes 90,000 to 150,000 clones, around 85% detected once. The specimen comprised peripheral blood, sampled on day 0 of AZD1222 vaccination. The receptors here all came from an adult in good health.

In the case of this clone: Relative to the germline gene, one junction end is altered; a read error may explain this. This chain uses TRBV6-1 with TRBJ2-6; D is undetermined. This CDR3 is built from 17 residues. Per germline, CDR1 MNHNS and CDR2 SASEGT. The CDR3 region is CASSEMGPASEANVLTF. In nucleotides, the CDR3 is TGTGCCAGCAGTGAAATGGGCCCGGCCTCTGAGGCCAACGTCCTGACTTTC.

This chain joins TRBV5-1 and TRBJ2-7; D is ambiguous. CDR1 and CDR2 from the germline V gene are SGHRS and YFSETQ. V gave up 3 bases and J gave up 2 bases, with 6 bases separating them. This CDR3 has 12 residues. DNA for the CDR3: TGCGCCAGCAGCTGGAATACCTACGAGCAGTACTTC. Translation: CASSWNTYEQYF.

This sequence joins TRBV24-1 and TRBJ2-3; D might be TRBD2 (7 bases). Trimming stripped 9 bases from V and 2 bases from J, with 20 bases between. Germline assignment: CDR1 KGHDR and CDR2 SFDVKD. This CDR3 spans 16 amino acids. The CDR3 spells CATVRGGPPHTDTQYF. CDR3 nucleotide sequence: TGTGCCACCGTGAGGGGGGGCCCCCCCCACACAGATACGCAGTATTTT.

The CDR3: CASSYSWTEHNSPLHF. The CDR3 region has the DNA TGTGCCAGCAGTTACTCGTGGACGGAACATAATTCACCCCTCCACTTT. J is TRBJ1-6 and V is TRBV6-5; no firm D call. Trimming took 0 bases from V and 5 from J, leaving 11 bases between them. The CDR3 spans 16 residues. Germline V gene sequence: CDR1 MNHEY, CDR2 SVGAGI.

This clone came up once. One end of the junction does not line up with germline, which may come from a read error. This chain joins TRBV7-9 and TRBJ2-7; 11 nucleotides line up with TRBD1. The CDR3 extends over 15 amino acids. Per germline, CDR1 SEHNR and CDR2 FQNEAQ (reference sequence). The CDR3 bases are TGTGCCAGCAGCCGACCGGGGACAGGGGGTCAATTGGAGAACTTC. Its protein product is CASSRPGTGGQLENF.

The CDR3 DNA reads TGTGCCTGGAGTGTGGGGGGCGTGGGTCTGAACACTGAAGCTTTCTTT. This codes for CAWSVGGVGLNTEAFF. The J gene is TRBJ1-1, the V gene TRBV30; possible D gene TRBD1, 6 bases. The CDR3 is 16 residues long. The germline V gene encodes CDR1 GTSNPN and CDR2 SVGIG (reference sequence). Trimming removed 0 bases from V and 0 bases from J, with 14 bases in between. Combining the CDR3 with reference TRBV30 and TRBJ1-1 gives the whole variable domain SQTIHQWPATLVQPVGSPLSLECTVEGTSNPNLYWYRQAAGRGLQLLFYSVGIGQISSEVPQNLSASRPQDRQFILSSKKLLLSDSGFYLCAWSVGGVGLNTEAFFGQGTRLTVV.

Written as DNA, the CDR3 is TGTGCCACCTCATCGACTAGCTCCTCCTACGAGCAGTACTTC. It is translated as CATSSTSSSYEQYF. This chain uses TRBV10-3 with TRBJ2-7; 7 nucleotides agree with TRBD2. This CDR3 comprises 14 residues. The junction had 9 bases not matched to a gene; V was cut back by 10 bases and J by 0 bases. Per the germline V gene, CDR1 is ENHRY and CDR2 is SYGVKD.

The rearrangement links TRBV3-1 (or the pseudogene TRBV3-2) to TRBJ2-7; D ambiguous. Germline V gives CDR1 LGHDT, CDR2 YNNKEL (reference sequence). Trimming took off 2 bases at V and 9 bases at J, with 11 bases between the two ends. The CDR3 covers 12 residues. CDR3 region: CASSQSGGRQYF. CDR3 coding DNA: TGTGCCAGCAGCCAATCGGGTGGACGGCAGTACTTC.

V and J are TRBV12-3 or TRBV12-4 and TRBJ1-1; D is unclear. Trimming removed 4 bases at V and 0 bases at J, with 6 bases between. This CDR3 has 13 residues. The CDR3 DNA reads as TGTGCCAGCAGTTCCCGCTTGAACACTGAAGCTTTCTTT. Its protein is CASSSRLNTEAFF.